This T cell receptor (beta chain) was obtained from a study of control samples from healthy donors and cancer patients. The repertoire was sequenced with immunoSEQ multiplex PCR; TCRdb's copy has only in-frame clones and lacks some. The top ten hold about 2.5% of the sample, which has some 120,000 clones, about 93% seen once. The sequence was obtained from a man aged 25-45 years in good health. Sequences were obtained from blood.

CDR3 loop: CAISAKLQGNTEAFF. In DNA, the CDR3 is TGTGCCATCAGTGCCAAATTACAGGGGAACACTGAAGCTTTCTTT. The chain uses TRBV10-3 and TRBJ1-1; maybe TRBD1 (6 bases). The V gene's germline CDR1 is ENHRY and CDR2 SYGVKD. V was cut by 4 bases and J by 1 base, with 13 bases left in between. CDR3 length: 15 residues.